This T cell receptor (beta chain) was sequenced for a study of cytomegalovirus exposure and HLA in healthy donors. In the PCR, 60 Vbeta and 13 Jbeta primers were used. Using immunoSEQ multiplex PCR, the repertoire was profiled, and TCRdb retains in-frame clones only, with some absent. The table has 150,000 to 200,000 clones, around 82% seen once. V dropped 5 bases and J dropped 2 bases, with 15 bases sitting between them. This CDR3 region has 14 residues. Germline CDR1 SQVTM, CDR2 ANQGSEA. In this sample, this clone turned up a few times. The sequenced sample consisted of PBMCs. J is TRBJ2-5 and V is TRBV29-1; D gene unclear. The clonotype originates from a man aged 18 to 35 in good health and CMV-seronegative. CDR3 sequence: CSVSRTSGQETQYF. The CDR3 DNA follows: TGCAGCGTTTCCCGAACCTCAGGACAAGAGACCCAGTACTTC.